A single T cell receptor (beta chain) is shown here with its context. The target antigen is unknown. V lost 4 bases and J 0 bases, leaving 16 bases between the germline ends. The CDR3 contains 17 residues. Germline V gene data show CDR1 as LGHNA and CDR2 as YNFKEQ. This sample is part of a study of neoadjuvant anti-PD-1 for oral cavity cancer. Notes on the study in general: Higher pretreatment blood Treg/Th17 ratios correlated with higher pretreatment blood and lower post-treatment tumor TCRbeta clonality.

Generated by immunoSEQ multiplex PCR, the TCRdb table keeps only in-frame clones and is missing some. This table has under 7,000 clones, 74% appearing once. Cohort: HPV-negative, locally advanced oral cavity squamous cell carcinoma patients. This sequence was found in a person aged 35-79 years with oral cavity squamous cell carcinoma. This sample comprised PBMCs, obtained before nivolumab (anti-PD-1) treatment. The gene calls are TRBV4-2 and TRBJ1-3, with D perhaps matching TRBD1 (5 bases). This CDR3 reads CASSPPGQPLSGNTIYF. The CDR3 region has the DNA TGTGCCAGCAGCCCTCCGGGGCAGCCCCTCTCTGGAAACACCATATATTTT.